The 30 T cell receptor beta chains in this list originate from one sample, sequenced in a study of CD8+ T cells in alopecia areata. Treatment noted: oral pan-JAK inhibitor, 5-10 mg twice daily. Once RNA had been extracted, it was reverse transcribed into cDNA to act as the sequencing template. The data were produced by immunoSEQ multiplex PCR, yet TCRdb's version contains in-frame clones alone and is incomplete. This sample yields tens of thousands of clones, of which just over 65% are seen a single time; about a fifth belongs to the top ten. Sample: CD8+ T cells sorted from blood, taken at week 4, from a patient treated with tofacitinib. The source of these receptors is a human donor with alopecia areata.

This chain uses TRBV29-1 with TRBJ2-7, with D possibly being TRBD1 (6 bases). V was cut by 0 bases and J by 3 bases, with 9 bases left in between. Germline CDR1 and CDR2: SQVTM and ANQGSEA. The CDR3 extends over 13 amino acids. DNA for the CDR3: TGCAGCGTTGAAGATATGGACAGCTACGAGCAGTACTTC. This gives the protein CSVEDMDSYEQYF.

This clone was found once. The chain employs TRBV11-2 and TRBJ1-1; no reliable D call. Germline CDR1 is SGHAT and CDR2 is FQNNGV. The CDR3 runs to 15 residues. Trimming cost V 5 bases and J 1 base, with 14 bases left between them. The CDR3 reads CASSGSPVWNTEAFF. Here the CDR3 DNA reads TGTGCCAGCAGCGGATCCCCGGTTTGGAACACTGAAGCTTTCTTT.

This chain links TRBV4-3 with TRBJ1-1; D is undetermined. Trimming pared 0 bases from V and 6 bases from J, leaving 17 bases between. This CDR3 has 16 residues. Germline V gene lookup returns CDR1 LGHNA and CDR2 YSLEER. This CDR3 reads CASSQEAASGRPEAFF. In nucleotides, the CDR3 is TGCGCCAGCAGCCAAGAGGCGGCCAGCGGACGACCTGAAGCTTTCTTT.

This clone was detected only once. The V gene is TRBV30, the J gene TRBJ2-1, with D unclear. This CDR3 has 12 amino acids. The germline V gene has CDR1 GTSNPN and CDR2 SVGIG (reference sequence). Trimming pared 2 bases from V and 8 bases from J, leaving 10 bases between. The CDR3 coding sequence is TGTGCCTGGAGTCCCGACCATGATGAGCAGTTCTTC. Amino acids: CAWSPDHDEQFF. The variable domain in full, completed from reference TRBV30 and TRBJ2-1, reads SQTIHQWPATLVQPVGSPLSLECTVEGTSNPNLYWYRQAAGRGLQLLFYSVGIGQISSEVPQNLSASRPQDRQFILSSKKLLLSDSGFYLCAWSPDHDEQFFGPGTRLTVL.

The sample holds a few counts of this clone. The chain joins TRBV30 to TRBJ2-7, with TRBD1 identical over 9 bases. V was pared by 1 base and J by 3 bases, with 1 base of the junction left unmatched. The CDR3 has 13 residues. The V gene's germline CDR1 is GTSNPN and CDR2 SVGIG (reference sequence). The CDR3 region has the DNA TGTGCCTGGAGTGCGGGACAGGGCTACGAGCAGTACTTC. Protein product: CAWSAGQGYEQYF.

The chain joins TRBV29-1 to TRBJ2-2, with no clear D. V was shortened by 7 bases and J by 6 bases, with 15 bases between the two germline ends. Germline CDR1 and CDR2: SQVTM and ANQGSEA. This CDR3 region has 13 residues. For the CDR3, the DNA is TGCAGCGCTATCCCCATTCAGTCCGGGGAGCTGTTTTTT. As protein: CSAIPIQSGELFF.

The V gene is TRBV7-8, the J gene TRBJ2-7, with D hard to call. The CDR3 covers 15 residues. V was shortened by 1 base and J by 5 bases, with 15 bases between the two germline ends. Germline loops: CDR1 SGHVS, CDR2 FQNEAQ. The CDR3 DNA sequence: TGTGCCAGCAGCTTAGGTCGGGTGATTCTCGACGAGCAGTACTTC. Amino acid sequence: CASSLGRVILDEQYF.

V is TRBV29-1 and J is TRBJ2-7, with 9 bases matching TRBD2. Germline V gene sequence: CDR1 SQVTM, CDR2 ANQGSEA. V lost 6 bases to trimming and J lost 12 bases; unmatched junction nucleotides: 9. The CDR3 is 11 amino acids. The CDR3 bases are TGCAGCGTCCTAATGACTAGCGGATTGTACTTC. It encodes CSVLMTSGLYF.

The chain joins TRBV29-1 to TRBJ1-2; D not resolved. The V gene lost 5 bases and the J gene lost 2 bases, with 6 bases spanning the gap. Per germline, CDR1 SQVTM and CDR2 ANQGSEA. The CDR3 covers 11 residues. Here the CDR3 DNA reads TGCAGCGTTAGGGTGAACTATGGCTACACCTTC. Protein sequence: CSVRVNYGYTF.

CDR3 protein: CASSPEQGLYTGELFF. CDR3 in DNA: TGTGCCAGCAGCCCGGAACAGGGATTGTACACCGGGGAGCTGTTTTTT. The V call is TRBV7-9, the J call TRBJ2-2; the D gene is possibly TRBD1 (6 bases). Germline V CDR1 and CDR2: SEHNR, FQNEAQ (reference sequence). V gave up 5 bases and J gave up 3 bases, with 16 bases separating them. This CDR3 contains 16 residues.

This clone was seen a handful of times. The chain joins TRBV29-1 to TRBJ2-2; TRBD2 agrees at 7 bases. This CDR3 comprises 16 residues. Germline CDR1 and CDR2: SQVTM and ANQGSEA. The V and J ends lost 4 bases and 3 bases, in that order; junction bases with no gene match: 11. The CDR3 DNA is TGCAGCGTTGCTACGGCGGGGGAACCCTACACCGGGGAGCTGTTTTTT. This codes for CSVATAGEPYTGELFF.

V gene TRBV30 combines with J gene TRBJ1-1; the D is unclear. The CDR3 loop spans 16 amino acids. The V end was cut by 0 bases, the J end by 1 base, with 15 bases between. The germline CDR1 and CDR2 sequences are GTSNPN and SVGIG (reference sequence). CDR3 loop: CAWSVGSRSGNTEAFF. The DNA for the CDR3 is TGTGCCTGGAGTGTTGGCAGTCGGAGCGGGAACACTGAAGCTTTCTTT.

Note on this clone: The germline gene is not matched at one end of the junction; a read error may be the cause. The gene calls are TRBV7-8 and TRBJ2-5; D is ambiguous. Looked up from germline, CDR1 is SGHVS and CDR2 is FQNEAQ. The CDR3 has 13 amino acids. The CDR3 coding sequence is TGCGCCAGCAGCCAAGCCATTGTCGAGACCCAGTACTTC. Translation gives CASSQAIVETQYF.

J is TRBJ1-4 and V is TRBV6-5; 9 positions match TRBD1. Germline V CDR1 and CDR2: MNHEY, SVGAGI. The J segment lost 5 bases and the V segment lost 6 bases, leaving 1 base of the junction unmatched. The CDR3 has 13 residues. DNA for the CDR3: TGTGCCAGCAGAGACAGGGGGAATGAAAAACTGTTTTTT. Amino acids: CASRDRGNEKLFF.

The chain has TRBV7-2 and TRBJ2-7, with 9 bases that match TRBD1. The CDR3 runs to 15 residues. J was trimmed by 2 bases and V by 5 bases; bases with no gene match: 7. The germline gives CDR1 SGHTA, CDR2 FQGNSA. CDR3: CASSPSGTGTYEQYF. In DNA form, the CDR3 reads TGTGCCAGCAGCCCCTCCGGGACAGGGACCTACGAGCAGTACTTC.

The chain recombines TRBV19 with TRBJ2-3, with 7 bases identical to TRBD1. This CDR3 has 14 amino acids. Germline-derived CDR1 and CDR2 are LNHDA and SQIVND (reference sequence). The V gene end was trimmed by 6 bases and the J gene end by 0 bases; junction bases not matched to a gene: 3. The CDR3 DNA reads TGTGCCAGTAGCCCGGACAGGAGCACAGATACGCAGTATTTT. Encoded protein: CASSPDRSTDTQYF.

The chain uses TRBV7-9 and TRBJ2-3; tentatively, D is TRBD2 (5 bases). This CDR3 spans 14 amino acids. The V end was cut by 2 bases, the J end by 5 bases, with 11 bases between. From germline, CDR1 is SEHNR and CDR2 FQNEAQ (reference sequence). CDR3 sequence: CASSLRGSGDTQYF. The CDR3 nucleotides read TGTGCCAGCAGCTTAAGAGGGTCGGGAGATACGCAGTATTTT. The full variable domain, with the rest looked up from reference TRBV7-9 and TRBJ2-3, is DTGVSQNPRHKITKRGQNVTFRCDPISEHNRLYWYRQTLGQGPEFLTYFQNEAQLEKSRLLSDRFSAERPKGSFSTLEIQRTEQGDSAMYLCASSLRGSGDTQYFGPGTRLTVL.

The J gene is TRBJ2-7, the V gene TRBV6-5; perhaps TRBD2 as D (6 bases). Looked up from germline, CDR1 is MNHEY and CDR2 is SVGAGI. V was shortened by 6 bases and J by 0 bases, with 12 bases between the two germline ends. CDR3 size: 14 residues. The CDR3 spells CASRSGGLSYEQYF. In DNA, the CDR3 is TGTGCCAGCAGATCCGGGGGTCTCTCCTACGAGCAGTACTTC.

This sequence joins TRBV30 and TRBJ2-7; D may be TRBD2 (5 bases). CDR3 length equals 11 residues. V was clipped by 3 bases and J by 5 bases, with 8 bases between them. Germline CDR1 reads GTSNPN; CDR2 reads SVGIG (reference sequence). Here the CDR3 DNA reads TGTGCCTGGAGCGCCGGGGACGAGCAGTACTTC. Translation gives CAWSAGDEQYF.

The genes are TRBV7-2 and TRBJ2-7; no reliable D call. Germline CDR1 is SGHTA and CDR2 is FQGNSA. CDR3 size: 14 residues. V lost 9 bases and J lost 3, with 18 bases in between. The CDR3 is CASTYPPPDYEQYF. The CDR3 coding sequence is TGTGCCAGTACTTATCCTCCACCCGACTACGAGCAGTACTTC.

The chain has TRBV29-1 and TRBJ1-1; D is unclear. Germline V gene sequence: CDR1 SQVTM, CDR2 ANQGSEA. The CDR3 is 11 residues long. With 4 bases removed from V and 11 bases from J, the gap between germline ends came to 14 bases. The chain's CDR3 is CSVVLASLAFF. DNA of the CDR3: TGCAGCGTTGTTTTGGCGTCATTGGCTTTCTTT.

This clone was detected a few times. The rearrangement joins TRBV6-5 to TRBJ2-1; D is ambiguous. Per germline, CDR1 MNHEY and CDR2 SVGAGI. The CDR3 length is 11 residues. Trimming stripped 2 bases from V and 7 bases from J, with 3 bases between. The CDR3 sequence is CASSYGNEQFF. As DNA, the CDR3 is TGTGCCAGCAGTTACGGGAATGAGCAGTTCTTC.

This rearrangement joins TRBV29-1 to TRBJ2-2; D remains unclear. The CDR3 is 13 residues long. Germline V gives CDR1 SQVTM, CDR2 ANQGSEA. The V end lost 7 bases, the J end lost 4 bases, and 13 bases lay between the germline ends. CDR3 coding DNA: TGCAGCGGGGATGACGGACCCACCGGGGAGCTGTTTTTT. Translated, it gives CSGDDGPTGELFF.

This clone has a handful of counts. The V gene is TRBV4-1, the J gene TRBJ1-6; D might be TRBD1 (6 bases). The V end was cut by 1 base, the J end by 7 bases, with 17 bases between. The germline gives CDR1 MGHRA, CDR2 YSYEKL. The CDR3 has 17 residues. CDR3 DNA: TGCGCCAGCAGCCAAGGAGGGGGGATTACGGAGAATTCACCCCTCCACTTT. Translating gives CASSQGGGITENSPLHF.

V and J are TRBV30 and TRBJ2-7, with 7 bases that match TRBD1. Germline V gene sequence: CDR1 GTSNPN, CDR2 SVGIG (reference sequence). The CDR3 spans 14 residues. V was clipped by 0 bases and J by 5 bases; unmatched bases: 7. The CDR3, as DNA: TGTGCCTGGAGTGTGGGGCAGGGGGTCCACGAGCAGTACTTC. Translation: CAWSVGQGVHEQYF.

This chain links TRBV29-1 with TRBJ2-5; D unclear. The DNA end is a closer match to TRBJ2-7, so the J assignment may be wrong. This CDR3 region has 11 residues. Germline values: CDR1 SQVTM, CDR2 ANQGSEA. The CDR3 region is CSVDVGYEQYF. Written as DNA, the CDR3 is TGCAGCGTCGACGTGGGTTACGAGCAGTACTTC.

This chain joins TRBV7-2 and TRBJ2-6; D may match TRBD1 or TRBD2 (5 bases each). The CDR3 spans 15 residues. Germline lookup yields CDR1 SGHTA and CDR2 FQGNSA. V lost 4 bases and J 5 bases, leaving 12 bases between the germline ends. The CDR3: CASSSGTFWANVLTF. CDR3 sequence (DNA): TGTGCCAGCAGCTCGGGGACGTTCTGGGCCAACGTCCTGACTTTC.

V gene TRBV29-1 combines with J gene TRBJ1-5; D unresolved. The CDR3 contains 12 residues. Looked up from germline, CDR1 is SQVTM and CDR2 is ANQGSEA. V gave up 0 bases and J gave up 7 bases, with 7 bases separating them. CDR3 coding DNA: TGCAGCGTTGAAGAGCCGGGGCAGCCCCAGCATTTT. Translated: CSVEEPGQPQHF. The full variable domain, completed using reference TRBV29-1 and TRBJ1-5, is SAVISQKPSRDICQRGTSLTIQCQVDSQVTMMFWYRQQPGQSLTLIATANQGSEATYESGFVIDKFPISRPNLTFSTLTVSNMSPEDSSIYLCSVEEPGQPQHFGDGTRLSIL.

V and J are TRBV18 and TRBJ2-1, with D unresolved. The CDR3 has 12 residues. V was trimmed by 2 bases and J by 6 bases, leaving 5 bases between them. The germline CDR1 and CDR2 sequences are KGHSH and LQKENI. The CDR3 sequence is CASSPGPNEQFF. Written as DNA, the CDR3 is TGTGCCAGCTCACCAGGGCCCAATGAGCAGTTCTTC.

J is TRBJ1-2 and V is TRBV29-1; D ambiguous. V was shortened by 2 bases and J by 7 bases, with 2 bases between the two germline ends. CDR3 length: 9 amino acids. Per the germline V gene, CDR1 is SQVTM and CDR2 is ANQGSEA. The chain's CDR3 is CSVESGYTF. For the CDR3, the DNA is TGCAGCGTTGAATCTGGCTACACCTTC.